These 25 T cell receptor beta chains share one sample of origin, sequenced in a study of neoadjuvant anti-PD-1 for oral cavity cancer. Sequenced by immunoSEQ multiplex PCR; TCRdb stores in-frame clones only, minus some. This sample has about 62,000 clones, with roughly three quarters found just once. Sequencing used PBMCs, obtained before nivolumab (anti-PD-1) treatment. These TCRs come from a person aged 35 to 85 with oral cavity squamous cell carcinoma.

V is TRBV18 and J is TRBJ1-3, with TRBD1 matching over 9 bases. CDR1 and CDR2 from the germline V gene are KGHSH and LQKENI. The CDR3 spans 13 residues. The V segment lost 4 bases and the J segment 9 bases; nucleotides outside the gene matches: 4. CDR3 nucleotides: TGTGCCAGCTCACTTGGACAGGGGAGCACCATATATTTT. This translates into CASSLGQGSTIYF.

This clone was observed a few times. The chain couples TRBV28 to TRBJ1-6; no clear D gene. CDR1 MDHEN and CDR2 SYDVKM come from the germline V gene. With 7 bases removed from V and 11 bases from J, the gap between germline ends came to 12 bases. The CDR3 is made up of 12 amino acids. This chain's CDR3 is CASNLLRAPLHF. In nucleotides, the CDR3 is TGTGCCAGCAACCTACTTCGGGCACCCCTCCACTTT.

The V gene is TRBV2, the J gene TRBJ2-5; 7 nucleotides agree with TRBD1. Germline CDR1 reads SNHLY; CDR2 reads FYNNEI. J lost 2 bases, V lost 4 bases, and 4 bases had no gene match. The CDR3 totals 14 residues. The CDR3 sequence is CASSGGQQQETQYF. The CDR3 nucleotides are TGTGCCAGCAGTGGGGGACAGCAACAAGAGACCCAGTACTTC.

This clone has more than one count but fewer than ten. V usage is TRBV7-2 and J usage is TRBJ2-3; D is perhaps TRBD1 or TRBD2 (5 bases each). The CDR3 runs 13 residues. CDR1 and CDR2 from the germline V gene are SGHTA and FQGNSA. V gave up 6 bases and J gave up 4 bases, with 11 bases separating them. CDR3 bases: TGTGCCAGCAGACGACGGGGCCCAGATACGCAGTATTTT. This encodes CASRRRGPDTQYF. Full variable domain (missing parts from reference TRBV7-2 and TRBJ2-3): GAGVSQSPSNKVTEKGKDVELRCDPISGHTALYWYRQSLGQGLEFLIYFQGNSAPDKSGLPSDRFSAERTGGSVSTLTIQRTQQEDSAVYLCASRRRGPDTQYFGPGTRLTVL.

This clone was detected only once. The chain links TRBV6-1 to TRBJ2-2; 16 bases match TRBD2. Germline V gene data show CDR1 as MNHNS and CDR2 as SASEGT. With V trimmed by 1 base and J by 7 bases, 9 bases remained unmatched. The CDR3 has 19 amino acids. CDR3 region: CASSEDGTSGRASYGELFF. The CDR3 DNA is TGTGCCAGCAGTGAAGATGGGACTAGCGGGAGGGCCTCGTACGGGGAGCTGTTTTTT.

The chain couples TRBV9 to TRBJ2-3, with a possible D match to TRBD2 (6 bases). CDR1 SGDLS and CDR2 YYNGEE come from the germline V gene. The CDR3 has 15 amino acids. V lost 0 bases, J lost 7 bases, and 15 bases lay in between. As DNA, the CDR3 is TGTGCCAGCAGCGTAGGGGGGGAGCCTCTGTATACGCAGTATTTT. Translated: CASSVGGEPLYTQYF.

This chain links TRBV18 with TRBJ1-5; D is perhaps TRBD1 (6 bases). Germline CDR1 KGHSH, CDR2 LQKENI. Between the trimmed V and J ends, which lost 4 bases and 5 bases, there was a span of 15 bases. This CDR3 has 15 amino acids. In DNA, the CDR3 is TGTGCCAGCTCACTAAAGAGGGACACCCATCAGCCCCAGCATTTT. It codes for CASSLKRDTHQPQHF.

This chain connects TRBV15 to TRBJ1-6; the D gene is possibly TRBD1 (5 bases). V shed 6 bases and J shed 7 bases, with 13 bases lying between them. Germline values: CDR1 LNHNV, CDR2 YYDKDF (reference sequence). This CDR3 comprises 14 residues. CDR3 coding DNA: TGTGCCACCAGAGAGGCCTGGGACAATTCACCCCTCCACTTT. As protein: CATREAWDNSPLHF.

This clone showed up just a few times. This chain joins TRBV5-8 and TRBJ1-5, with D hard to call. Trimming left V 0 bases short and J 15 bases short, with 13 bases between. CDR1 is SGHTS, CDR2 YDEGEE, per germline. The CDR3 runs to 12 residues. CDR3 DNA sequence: TGTGCCAGCAGCTTGGATCGGTCTATAAGGCATTTT. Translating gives CASSLDRSIRHF.

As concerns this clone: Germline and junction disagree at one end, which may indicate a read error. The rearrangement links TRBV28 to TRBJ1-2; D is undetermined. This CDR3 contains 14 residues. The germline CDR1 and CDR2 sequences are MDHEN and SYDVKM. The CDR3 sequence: CASSPLRRSYVYTF. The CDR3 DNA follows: TGTGCCAGCAGTCCCCTCCGGAGGAGCTATGTCTACACCTTC.

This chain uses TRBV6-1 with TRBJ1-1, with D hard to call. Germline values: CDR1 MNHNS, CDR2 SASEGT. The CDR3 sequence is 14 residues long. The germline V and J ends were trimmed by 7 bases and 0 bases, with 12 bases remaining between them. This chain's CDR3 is CASNWGTMNTEAFF. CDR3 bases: TGTGCCAGCAATTGGGGTACCATGAACACTGAAGCTTTCTTT.

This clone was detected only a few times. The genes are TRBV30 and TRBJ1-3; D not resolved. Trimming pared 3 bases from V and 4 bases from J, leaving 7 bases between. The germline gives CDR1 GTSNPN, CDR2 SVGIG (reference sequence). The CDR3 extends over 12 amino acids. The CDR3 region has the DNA TGTGCCTGGAGCGAAGGGGGAAACACCATATATTTT. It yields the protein CAWSEGGNTIYF.

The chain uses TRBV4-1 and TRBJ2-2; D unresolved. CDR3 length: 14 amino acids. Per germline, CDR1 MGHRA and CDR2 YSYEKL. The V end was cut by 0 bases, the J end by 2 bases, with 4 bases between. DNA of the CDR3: TGCGCCAGCAGCCAAGATCGAAACACCGGGGAGCTGTTTTTT. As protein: CASSQDRNTGELFF.

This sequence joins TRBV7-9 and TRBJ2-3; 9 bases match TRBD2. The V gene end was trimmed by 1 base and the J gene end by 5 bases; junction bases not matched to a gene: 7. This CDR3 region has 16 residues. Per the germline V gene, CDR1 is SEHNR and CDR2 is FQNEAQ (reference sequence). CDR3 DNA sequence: TGTGCCAGCAGCTTAGTTTTAGCGGGAGTCATAGATACGCAGTATTTT. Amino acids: CASSLVLAGVIDTQYF.

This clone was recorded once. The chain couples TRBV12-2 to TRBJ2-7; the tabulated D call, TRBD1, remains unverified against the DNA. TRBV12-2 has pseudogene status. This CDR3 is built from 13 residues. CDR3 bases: TGTGCAAGTCGCCCCGGACAGTTTGGCGAGCAGTACTTC. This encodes CASRPGQFGEQYF.

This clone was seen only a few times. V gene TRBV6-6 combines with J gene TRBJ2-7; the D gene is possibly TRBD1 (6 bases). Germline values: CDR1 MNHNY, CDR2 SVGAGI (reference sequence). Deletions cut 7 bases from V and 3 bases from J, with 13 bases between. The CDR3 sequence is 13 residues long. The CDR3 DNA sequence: TGTGCCAGCACGAAGGGGGTGAGCTACGAGCAGTACTTC. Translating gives CASTKGVSYEQYF.

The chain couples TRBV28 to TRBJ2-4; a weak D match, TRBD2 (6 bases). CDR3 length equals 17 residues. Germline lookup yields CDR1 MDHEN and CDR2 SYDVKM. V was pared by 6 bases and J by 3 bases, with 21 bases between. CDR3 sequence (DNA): TGTGCCAGCAGGCCCGGTGGAGGGAGTATGGGCAAAAACATTCAGTACTTC. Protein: CASRPGGGSMGKNIQYF.

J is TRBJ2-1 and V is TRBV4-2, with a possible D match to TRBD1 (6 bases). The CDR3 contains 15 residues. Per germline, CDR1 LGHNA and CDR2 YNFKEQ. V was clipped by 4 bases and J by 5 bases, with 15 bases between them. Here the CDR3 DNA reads TGTGCCAGCAGCCTACGGACAGCAACGGACAATGAGCAGTTCTTC. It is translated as CASSLRTATDNEQFF.

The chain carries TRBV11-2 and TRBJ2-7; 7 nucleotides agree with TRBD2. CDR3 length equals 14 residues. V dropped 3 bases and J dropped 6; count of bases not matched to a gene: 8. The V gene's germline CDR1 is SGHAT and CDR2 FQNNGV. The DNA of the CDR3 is TGTGCCAGCAGCTTCATTGGGACTACAGGCGAGCAGTACTTC. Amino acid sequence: CASSFIGTTGEQYF.

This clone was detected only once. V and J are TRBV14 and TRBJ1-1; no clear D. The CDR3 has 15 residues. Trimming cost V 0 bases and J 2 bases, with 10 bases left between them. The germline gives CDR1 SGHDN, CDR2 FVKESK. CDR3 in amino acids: CASSQDIHANTEAFF. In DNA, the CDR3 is TGTGCCAGCAGCCAAGATATACACGCCAACACTGAAGCTTTCTTT.

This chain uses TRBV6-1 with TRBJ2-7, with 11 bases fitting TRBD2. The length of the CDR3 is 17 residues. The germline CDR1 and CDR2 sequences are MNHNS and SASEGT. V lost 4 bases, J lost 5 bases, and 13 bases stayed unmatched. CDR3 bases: TGTGCCAGCAGTGCCGAGACTAGCGGGGTTCTAAGGGACGAGCAGTACTTC. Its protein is CASSAETSGVLRDEQYF.

CDR3 protein: CAWTRGGGPQETQYF. In nucleotides, the CDR3 is TGTGCCTGGACACGAGGGGGAGGCCCTCAAGAGACCCAGTACTTC. The chain combines TRBV30 with TRBJ2-5; possibly TRBD1 or TRBD2 for D (6 bases each). Per germline, CDR1 GTSNPN and CDR2 SVGIG (reference sequence). V was shortened by 4 bases and J by 2 bases, with 17 bases between the two germline ends. The CDR3 consists of 15 residues.

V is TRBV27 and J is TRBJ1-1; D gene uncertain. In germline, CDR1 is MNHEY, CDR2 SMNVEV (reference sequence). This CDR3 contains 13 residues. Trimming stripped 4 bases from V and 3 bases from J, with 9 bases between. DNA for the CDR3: TGTGCCAGCAGTTCAACTTGGGACACTGAAGCTTTCTTT. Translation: CASSSTWDTEAFF.

This chain's CDR3 is CASSPRALSGNTIYF. CDR3 DNA sequence: TGTGCCAGCAGCCCACGGGCCCTCTCTGGAAACACCATATATTTT. This chain connects TRBV7-2 to TRBJ1-3, with D unresolved. CDR1 and CDR2 (germline): SGHTA, FQGNSA. There are 15 residues in the CDR3. V dropped 5 bases and J dropped 0 bases, with 11 bases sitting between them.

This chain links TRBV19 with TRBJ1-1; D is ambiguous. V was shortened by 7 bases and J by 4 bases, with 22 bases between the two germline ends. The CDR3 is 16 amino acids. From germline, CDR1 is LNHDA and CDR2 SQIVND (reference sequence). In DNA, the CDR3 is TGTGCCAGTATCCGAATGAGTGATCCTACGACCACTGAAGCTTTCTTT. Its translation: CASIRMSDPTTTEAFF.